Reported below is one T cell receptor (beta chain). What it recognizes is unknown. This entry is derived from a study of T cells in Graves' hyperthyroidism and ophthalmopathy. Study-wide results and caveats: Blood also showed most of the thyroid clonotypes that were expanded above 0.001.

The investigators amplified TCR beta CDR3 regions from RNA transcripts. Using the HTBI primer set, a first-round RT-PCR was run on the TCR CDR3. TCRdb itself ran the multiplex PCR reads through MiXCR, one entry per CDR3 protein. Of roughly 650,000 distinct CDR3 sequences detected, roughly 15% appear once; the ten largest clones hold around 3.3%. In germline, CDR1 is MGHRA, CDR2 YSYEKL. The CDR3 consists of 15 residues. The ends were cut back, 0 bases at V and 5 bases at J, with 13 bases in the middle. The source of this sequence is a woman aged 35 to 49 with Graves' ophthalmopathy. The chain has TRBV4-1 and TRBJ2-5, with a tentative D call TRBD2 (5 bases). Sequenced input: blood. CDR3 DNA: TGCGCCAGCAGCCAAGAGAGGGTAGGGTGGGAGACCCAGTACTTC. This codes for CASSQERVGWETQYF.